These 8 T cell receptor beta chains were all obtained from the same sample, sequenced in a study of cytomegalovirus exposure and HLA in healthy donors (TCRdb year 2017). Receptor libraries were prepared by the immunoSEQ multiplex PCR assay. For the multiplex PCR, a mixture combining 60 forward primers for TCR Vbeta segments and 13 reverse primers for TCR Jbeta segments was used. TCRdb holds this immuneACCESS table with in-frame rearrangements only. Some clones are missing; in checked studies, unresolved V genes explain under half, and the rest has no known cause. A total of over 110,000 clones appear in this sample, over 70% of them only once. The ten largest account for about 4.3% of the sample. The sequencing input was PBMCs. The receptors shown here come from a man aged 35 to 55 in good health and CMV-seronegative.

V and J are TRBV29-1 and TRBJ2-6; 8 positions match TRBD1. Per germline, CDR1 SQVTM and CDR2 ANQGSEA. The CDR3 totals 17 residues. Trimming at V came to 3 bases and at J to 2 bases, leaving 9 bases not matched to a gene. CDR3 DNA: TGCAGCGTTGAGGAAGGCAGGGGGCTTACTGGGGCCAACGTCCTGACTTTC. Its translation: CSVEEGRGLTGANVLTF.

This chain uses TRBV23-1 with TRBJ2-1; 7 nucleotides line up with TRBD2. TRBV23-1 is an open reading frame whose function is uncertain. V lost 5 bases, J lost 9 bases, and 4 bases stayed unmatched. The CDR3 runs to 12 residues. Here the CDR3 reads CASSAWGGEQFF. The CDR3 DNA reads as TGCGCCAGCAGTGCTTGGGGGGGTGAGCAGTTCTTC.

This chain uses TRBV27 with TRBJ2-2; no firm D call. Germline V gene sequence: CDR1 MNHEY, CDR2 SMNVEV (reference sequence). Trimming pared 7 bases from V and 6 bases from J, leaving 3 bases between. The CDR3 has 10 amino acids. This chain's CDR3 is CASTPGELFF. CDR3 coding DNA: TGTGCCAGCACTCCCGGGGAGCTGTTTTTT.

The CDR3 nucleotides read TGTGCCAGCAGCTTCTTCTATGGGACAGGGCAATCCTACGAGCAGTACTTC. Its protein product is CASSFFYGTGQSYEQYF. This sequence joins TRBV11-2 and TRBJ2-7; TRBD1 matches 9 bases. V gave up 3 bases and J gave up 1 base; unmatched junction bases: 10. This CDR3 comprises 17 residues. Germline lookup yields CDR1 SGHAT and CDR2 FQNNGV.

The CDR3 reads CASSLATGGTTEAFF. The CDR3 DNA reads as TGCGCCAGCAGCTTGGCCACAGGGGGTACCACTGAAGCTTTCTTT. This chain joins TRBV5-1 and TRBJ1-1; 8 nucleotides align to TRBD1. J gave up 4 bases and V 0 bases, and 5 bases lay outside the gene matches. The CDR3 loop spans 15 amino acids. Germline V gene sequence: CDR1 SGHRS, CDR2 YFSETQ.

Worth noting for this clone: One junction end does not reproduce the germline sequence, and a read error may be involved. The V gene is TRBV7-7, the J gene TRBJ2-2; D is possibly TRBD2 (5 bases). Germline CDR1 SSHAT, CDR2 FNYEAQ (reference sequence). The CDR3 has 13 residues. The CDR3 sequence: CASSLGGTGELFF. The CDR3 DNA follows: TGTGCTAGCAGCTTAGGAGGCACCGGGGAGCTGTTTTTT.

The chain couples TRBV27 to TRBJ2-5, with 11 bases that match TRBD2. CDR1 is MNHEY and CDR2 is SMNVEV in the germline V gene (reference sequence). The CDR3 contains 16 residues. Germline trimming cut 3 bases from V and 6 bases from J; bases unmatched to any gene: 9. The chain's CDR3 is CASSLSGSGGGKTQYF. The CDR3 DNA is TGTGCCAGCAGTTTGTCGGGTAGCGGGGGGGGAAAGACCCAGTACTTC.

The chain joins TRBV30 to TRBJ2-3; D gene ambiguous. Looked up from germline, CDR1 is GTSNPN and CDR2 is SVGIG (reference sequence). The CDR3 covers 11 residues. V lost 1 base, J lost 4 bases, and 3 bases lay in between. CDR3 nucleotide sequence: TGTGCCTGGAGTGCATCAGATACGCAGTATTTT. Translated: CAWSASDTQYF.